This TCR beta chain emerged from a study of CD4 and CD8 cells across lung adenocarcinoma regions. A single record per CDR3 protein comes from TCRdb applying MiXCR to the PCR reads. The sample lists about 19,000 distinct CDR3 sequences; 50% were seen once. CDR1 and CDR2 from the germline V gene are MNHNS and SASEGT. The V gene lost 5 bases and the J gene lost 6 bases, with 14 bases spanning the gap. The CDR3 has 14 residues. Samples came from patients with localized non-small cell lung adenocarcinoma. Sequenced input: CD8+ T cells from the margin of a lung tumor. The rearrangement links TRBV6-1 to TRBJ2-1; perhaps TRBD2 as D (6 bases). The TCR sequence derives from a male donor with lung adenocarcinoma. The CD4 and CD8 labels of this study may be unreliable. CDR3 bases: TGTGCCAGCAGTCGACTAGAGGGAATCAATGAGCAGTTCTTC. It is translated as CASSRLEGINEQFF.